This T cell receptor beta chain was documented in a study of blood T cell repertoires in COVID-19 (TCRdb year 2020). Regarding the study in general: Collaborator samples came from the United States, Italy and Spain and covered acute and convalescent phases of COVID-19. The material from the prospective study consisted of cDNA or gDNA derived from T cells, B-cell-depleted T cells, or PBMCs. The dataset comprised deeply sampled blood TCRbeta repertoires from subjects exposed to, actively infected with, or recovered from COVID-19. The repertoires were released in a freely available public database intended as a resource for research on the immune response to SARS-CoV-2. Samples came from the ongoing ImmuneRACE study (first 160 participants) plus 1,254 subjects from 6 global collaborators. The sample metadata nearly always contained a de-identified subject ID, COVID-19 status, age in years and sex. Where available, HLA class I and class II types were taken from metadata supplied by the sample provider and were not determined by assay-based typing. General study outcomes and caveats: The amount of clinical and demographic metadata varied by source and participant and was provided uncurated.

TCRbeta CDR3 regions were amplified from genomic DNA using the immunoSEQ Assay, a bias-controlled multiplex PCR. The paper's data handling went like this. The number of nucleated cells in each sample was estimated by amplification of reference gene primers within the assay. To quantify the absolute abundance of each unique TCRbeta CDR3 rearrangement, sequence reads were collapsed and filtered. For each sample, productive Simpson clonality was calculated by taking the square root of Simpson's diversity index across productive rearrangements. As stored in TCRdb, this immuneACCESS dataset retains in-frame rearrangements with V and J assigned. A fraction of the clones does not appear; measured against another copy, unresolved V genes explain less than half of the discrepancy, and the remainder lacks a known reason. V, J and clone size derive from that table, while D and trimming were established from the DNA sequence. The sample profile shows about 100,000 clones; more than 65% of them were found once. Over 10% of the sample lies in the top ten.

Each collaborating institution followed its own protocols to collect whole blood in K2EDTA tubes. For TCRbeta analysis, collaborator samples were shipped as frozen whole blood, as isolated PBMCs, or as DNA extracted from either sample type. Of note for this clone: Its antigen has not been determined. Base qualities were left out, and no much larger clone turns up one base away.

The TCR sequence derives from a woman between 65 and 79 years old with acute or convalescent COVID-19. The specimen was peripheral blood.

The nucleotide sequence is given as TGTGCATCGGCGGGGGGCTCCAATGAGCAGTTCTTC. Its coded protein is CASAGGSNEQFF. The chain links TRBV10-3 with TRBJ2-1, with 8 junctional bases fitting TRBD2. The germline V gene gives CDR1 as ENHRY and CDR2 as SYGVKD. The CDR3 numbers 12 residues from cysteine through phenylalanine. Here the CDR3 DNA is all that survives: 36 bases in frame from base 1.